This TCR beta chain was found in a study of CD8+CD57+ T cells in acquired aplastic anemia. About the research overall: About 3 ug was the average amount of DNA from sorted CD4+ and CD8+ cells. Study-level points and caveats: Patients and controls turned out to have 25 to 35 CD8+ CDR3 sequences in common.

According to the study, genomic DNA was the template for TCR beta VDJ and CDR3 profiling. TCRdb re-derived calls from the reads in MiXCR, one entry per CDR3 protein. Of 150,000 to 200,000 distinct CDR3 sequences detected, about half appear once; the ten largest clones hold around 3.2%. In patients chosen for sequencing, flow cytometry had shown CD8+CD57+ cell expansion. Patients had received no therapy at the time of blood sampling. A word on this clonotype: Antigen specificity is unknown.

The junction had 8 bases not matched to a gene; V was cut back by 7 bases and J by 7 bases. Germline V gene sequence: CDR1 SNHLY, CDR2 FYNNEI. The CDR3 totals 14 residues. This clonotype was sampled from a human donor with aplastic anemia. The rearrangement uses TRBV2 and TRBJ2-1; 9 positions match TRBD2. The sample was sorted CD4+, CD8+, or CD8+CD57+ T cells (not recorded which) from PBMCs. The CDR3 is CASTLAGQLNEQFF. The CDR3 bases are TGTGCCAGCACTCTAGCGGGACAGTTGAATGAGCAGTTCTTC. Based on the CDR3 plus reference TRBV2 and TRBJ2-1, the full variable domain is EPEVTQTPSHQVTQMGQEVILRCVPISNHLYFYWYRQILGQKVEFLVSFYNNEISEKSEIFDDQFSVERPDGSNFTLKIRSTKLEDSAMYFCASTLAGQLNEQFFGPGTRLTVL.